This entry features one TCR beta chain sequence. This clone is classified as medium-sized (0.01 to 0.1%). Its cognate antigen has yet to be identified. Base qualities are not recorded, but no much larger clone differs from it by a single base. PBMCs were isolated from peripheral blood, and TCR beta sequencing was performed on genomic DNA from unsorted PBMCs. The data stem from a study (dated by TCRdb to the early 2020s). General conclusions and limits of the study: According to the authors, more investigation is needed, including longitudinal sampling and evaluation of a control group.

Survey-level sequencing on the immunoSEQ platform was used to profile the TCR beta chain repertoires. Concerning the study's data processing: Repertoire diversity was quantified as the inverse Simpson index, and CDR3 amino acid length spectratypes and V-J pairing frequencies were compared. Clonotypes specific to SARS-CoV-2, CMV, influenza A and EBV were annotated by matching TCR beta CDR3 sequences against VDJdb. Not all clones reach the TCRdb copy of this immuneACCESS table, which keeps in-frame sequences only. Checked studies attribute under half of the gap to unresolved V genes and leave the rest unexplained. V and J calls and clone size are given by that table; D and trimming were obtained from the DNA. For this sample there are 68,000 or so clones; around 93% appear just once. The top ten constitute 4.4% of the sample. The source material was PBMCs. The TCR originated in a man in his forties with rheumatoid arthritis.

In nucleotides, the sequence is TGTGCCAGCAGCAAAGATGGGGACTCTGGAAACACCATATATTTT. This encodes CASSKDGDSGNTIYF. This chain joins TRBV21-1 to TRBJ1-3. TRBV21-1 is a pseudogene segment. Including cysteine and phenylalanine, the CDR3 has 15 amino acids. Just the 45-base CDR3 DNA is kept, in frame starting at base 1.